This is a list of T cell receptor beta chains from one sample in a study of T cells in Graves' hyperthyroidism and ophthalmopathy. MiXCR, run by TCRdb on the multiplex PCR reads, gives a single entry per CDR3 protein. The data contain about 760,000 distinct CDR3 sequences, just over 35% of them singletons. Material for sequencing was blood. All receptors come from a woman between 35 and 50 years old with Graves' hyperthyroidism. Both conserved end residues are part of each CDR3.

v_gene,j_gene,CDR3aa
TRBV7-8,TRBJ1-2,CASSLGSGSYYGYTF
TRBV5-8,TRBJ1-4,CTSSFAGATNEKLFF
TRBV20-1,TRBJ2-5,CSAMGLAGLRRETQYF
TRBV10-3,TRBJ1-3,CAISYTSGNTIYF
TRBV12-3/TRBV12-4,TRBJ1-5,CASSLKGANQPQHF
TRBV20-1,TRBJ2-5,CSPPGQGLQETQYF
TRBV10-3,TRBJ2-2,CAISESMASGELFF
TRBV9,TRBJ1-1,CASSPMGGGGNWEAFF
TRBV25-1,TRBJ1-5,CASSLVQGVRLGQPQHF
TRBV20-1,TRBJ1-5,CSAARGLGQPQHF
TRBV7-6,TRBJ2-6,CASSEQGSGANVLTF
TRBV20-1,TRBJ2-7,CSARDPMGDSYEQYF
TRBV7-8,TRBJ1-5,CASSWTGGGNQPQHF